Presented here are 3 T cell receptor beta chains from one specimen sequenced in a study of blood T cell repertoires in COVID-19. Repertoires were generated with immunoSEQ multiplex PCR, while TCRdb's copy carries only in-frame clones and drops some. Among 200,000 to 250,000 clones listed, over 80% were seen once. Sequenced material: peripheral blood. The receptors shown here come from a man aged 25 to 40 with COVID-19, enrolled during active disease.

The V and J genes are TRBV25-1 and TRBJ1-2; D is undetermined. The CDR3 consists of 13 residues. V lost 5 bases and J 4 bases, leaving 11 bases between the germline ends. Germline V gene data show CDR1 as MGHDK and CDR2 as SYGVNS. CDR3 DNA sequence: TGTGCCAGCAGTCTCGGGATCGCCTATGGCTACACCTTC. This translates into CASSLGIAYGYTF.

The rearrangement joins TRBV7-8 to TRBJ1-5; TRBD1 matches at 7 bases. J was trimmed by 1 base and V by 1 base; bases with no gene match: 4. This CDR3 is 16 amino acids long. CDR1 is SGHVS, CDR2 FQNEAQ, per germline. CDR3 sequence: CASSLVPGGSNQPQHF. For the CDR3, the DNA is TGTGCCAGCAGCTTAGTGCCAGGGGGAAGCAATCAGCCCCAGCATTTT.

This clone was found a few times. This rearrangement joins TRBV7-2 to TRBJ2-4; 7 bases line up with TRBD1. This CDR3 region has 14 residues. The V gene end was trimmed by 5 bases and the J gene end by 6 bases; junction bases not matched to a gene: 7. The germline V gene encodes CDR1 SGHTA and CDR2 FQGNSA. For the CDR3, the DNA is TGTGCCAGCAGCACACCGGACAGGAGAAACATTCAGTACTTC. This gives the protein CASSTPDRRNIQYF. Based on the CDR3 plus reference TRBV7-2 and TRBJ2-4, the full variable domain is GAGVSQSPSNKVTEKGKDVELRCDPISGHTALYWYRQSLGQGLEFLIYFQGNSAPDKSGLPSDRFSAERTGGSVSTLTIQRTQQEDSAVYLCASSTPDRRNIQYFGAGTRLSVL.